These T cell receptor beta chains were read from a single sample in a study of blood T cell repertoires in COVID-19. Sequenced by immunoSEQ multiplex PCR; TCRdb stores in-frame clones only, minus some. Of 300,000 to 450,000 clones in the sample, around 87% were seen once. Sequenced sample: peripheral blood. Every receptor here comes from a woman aged 60-75 years with COVID-19, enrolled during active disease. CDR3s include the opening cysteine and the closing phenylalanine or tryptophan. The D gene is left open where the match is weak. Some rows have no size entry. The others give once, few or many, or a class for an expanded clone.

clone size,D gene,V gene,J gene,CDR3 protein,CDR3 DNA
NA,TRBD1,TRBV2,TRBJ2-7,CASLQGPSYEQYF,TGTGCCAGCTTACAGGGGCCCTCCTACGAGCAGTACTTC
NA,NA,TRBV6-5,TRBJ2-7,CASLRLGFPEQYF,TGTGCTTCTTTGAGGCTGGGTTTCCCCGAGCAGTACTTC
once,TRBD2,TRBV4-1,TRBJ2-7,CASSYSGGADEQYF,TGCGCCAGCAGCTACAGCGGGGGGGCCGACGAGCAGTACTTC
once,NA,TRBV5-1,TRBJ2-7,CASSLARQGHHEQYF,TGCGCCAGCAGCTTGGCTCGGCAGGGCCACCACGAGCAGTACTTC
NA,NA,TRBV28,TRBJ1-2,CASRLWGRNYGYTF,TGTGCCAGCAGGCTTTGGGGGCGCAACTATGGCTACACCTTC
NA,NA,TRBV6-5,TRBJ1-3,CATRRSSGNTIYF,TGTGCCACCCGACGGAGCTCTGGAAACACCATATATTTT
NA,NA,TRBV11-3,TRBJ2-2,CASSPGQGSGPGELFF,TGTGCCAGCAGCCCAGGACAAGGTTCGGGTCCCGGGGAGCTGTTTTTT
NA,NA,TRBV3-1/TRBV3-2,TRBJ1-5,CASSQDWGDQPQHF,TGTGCCAGCAGCCAAGATTGGGGGGATCAGCCCCAGCATTTT
NA,TRBD1,TRBV9,TRBJ2-7,CASSATGTAYEQYF,TGTGCCAGCAGCGCCACCGGGACAGCCTACGAGCAGTACTTC
NA,NA,TRBV25-1,TRBJ1-3,CASPRLTGNTIYF,TGTGCCAGCCCTAGGTTAACTGGAAACACCATATATTTT
NA,NA,TRBV15,TRBJ1-4,CATSYGGGTEKLFF,TGTGCCACCAGCTATGGGGGGGGGACCGAAAAACTGTTTTTT
NA,NA,TRBV18,TRBJ2-5,CASSPPRGWETQYF,TGTGCCAGCTCACCACCCAGGGGATGGGAGACCCAGTACTTC
NA,TRBD1,TRBV28,TRBJ1-2,CASSDSGGAGMGYTF,TGTGCCAGCAGTGATTCAGGGGGCGCAGGGATGGGCTACACCTTC
once,TRBD1,TRBV28,TRBJ1-3,CASSETGKTGNTIYF,TGTGCCAGCAGTGAGACAGGGAAGACTGGAAACACCATATATTTT
NA,NA,TRBV25-1,TRBJ2-2,CASSESGVGTGELFF,TGTGCCAGCAGTGAATCAGGGGTGGGCACCGGGGAGCTGTTTTTT
NA,NA,TRBV6-5,TRBJ1-1,CASRQLIRGTEAFF,TGTGCCAGCAGACAGTTAATAAGGGGGACTGAAGCTTTCTTT
NA,NA,TRBV5-1,TRBJ1-1,CASSLGANTEAFF,TGCGCCAGCAGCTTAGGAGCGAACACTGAAGCTTTCTTT
NA,NA,TRBV19,TRBJ2-3,CAVTGLGTDTQYF,TGTGCCGTCACAGGGCTCGGCACAGATACGCAGTATTTT
NA,TRBD2,TRBV3-1/TRBV3-2,TRBJ2-5,CASSPLAGRETQYF,TGTGCCAGCAGCCCACTAGCGGGGAGAGAGACCCAGTACTTC
NA,NA,TRBV12-3/TRBV12-4,TRBJ1-1,CASSRFMNTEAFF,TGTGCCAGCTCCCGGTTCATGAACACTGAAGCTTTCTTT
NA,TRBD1,TRBV9,TRBJ2-3,CASSWGTGGTDTQYF,TGTGCCAGCTCCTGGGGGACAGGGGGCACAGATACGCAGTATTTT
NA,NA,TRBV3-1/TRBV3-2,TRBJ1-6,CASSPFIVQAGGSPLHF,TGTGCCAGCAGCCCCTTCATTGTCCAGGCCGGTGGTTCACCCCTCCACTTT
few,NA,TRBV7-9,TRBJ1-1,CASSLGQGFTEAFF,TGTGCCAGCAGCTTAGGGCAGGGCTTCACTGAAGCTTTCTTT
NA,NA,TRBV7-9,TRBJ2-6,CASSSPMGGRSSGANVLTF,TGTGCCAGCAGCTCCCCAATGGGGGGACGGAGCTCTGGGGCCAACGTCCTGACTTTC
NA,NA,TRBV5-1,TRBJ2-7,CASSFLGTEAYEQYF,TGCGCCAGCAGCTTTCTGGGAACGGAGGCCTACGAGCAGTACTTC
NA,NA,TRBV7-6,TRBJ2-1,CASSLSGISYNEQFF,TGTGCCAGCAGCCTATCGGGTATATCCTACAATGAGCAGTTCTTC
NA,NA,TRBV28,TRBJ1-5,CASTPTGVSNQPQHF,TGTGCCAGCACCCCCACAGGAGTAAGCAATCAGCCCCAGCATTTT
once,TRBD1,TRBV28,TRBJ1-5,CASTPLQGYSNQPQHF,TGTGCCAGCACCCCATTACAGGGGTATAGCAATCAGCCCCAGCATTTT
NA,TRBD1,TRBV11-2,TRBJ2-7,CASSDRGSSYEQYF,TGTGCCAGCAGCGACAGGGGTAGCTCCTACGAGCAGTACTTC
NA,TRBD1,TRBV7-9,TRBJ2-7,CASSRDRVTYEQYF,TGTGCCAGCAGTCGGGACAGGGTAACCTACGAGCAGTACTTC
NA,NA,TRBV5-1,TRBJ1-2,CASSLGGTYYGYTF,TGCGCCAGCAGCTTGGGCGGCACCTACTATGGCTACACCTTC
many,TRBD1,TRBV27,TRBJ1-4,CASSPGTGLEKLFF,TGTGCCAGCAGCCCCGGGACAGGGCTGGAAAAACTGTTTTTT
NA,NA,TRBV28,TRBJ2-2,CASSYHPGASTGELFF,TGTGCCAGCAGTTACCATCCAGGGGCGTCCACCGGGGAGCTGTTTTTT
NA,NA,TRBV18,TRBJ2-2,CASSPRAGSDTGELFF,TGTGCCAGCTCGCCCCGGGCGGGAAGCGACACCGGGGAGCTGTTTTTT
NA,NA,TRBV7-2,TRBJ1-2,CASSLERAASGYTF,TGTGCCAGCAGCTTAGAGAGGGCTGCCTCCGGCTACACCTTC
NA,TRBD1,TRBV3-1/TRBV3-2,TRBJ2-7,CASSSRDRFYEQYF,TGTGCCAGCAGCTCCCGGGACAGGTTCTACGAGCAGTACTTC
NA,TRBD2,TRBV3-1/TRBV3-2,TRBJ2-3,CASSHATSGGVTPQYF,TGTGCCAGCAGCCATGCGACTAGCGGGGGAGTCACCCCGCAGTATTTT
NA,NA,TRBV4-1,TRBJ2-6,CASSPQGAGANVLTF,TGCGCCAGCAGCCCACAGGGAGCTGGGGCCAACGTCCTGACTTTC
NA,NA,TRBV7-9,TRBJ2-7,CASSQTRGNHDEQYF,TGTGCCAGCAGCCAAACTCGGGGTAATCACGACGAGCAGTACTTC
NA,NA,TRBV19,TRBJ2-3,CASSIDRATDTQYF,TGTGCCAGTAGTATAGACAGGGCCACAGATACGCAGTATTTT
NA,TRBD1,TRBV10-3,TRBJ1-6,CAIKGQVSDSPLHF,TGTGCCATCAAAGGACAGGTCTCGGATTCACCCCTCCACTTT
once,NA,TRBV5-1,TRBJ1-2,CASSFGTPGSYGYTF,TGCGCCAGCAGCTTCGGGACACCGGGGAGCTATGGCTACACCTTC
NA,NA,TRBV3-1/TRBV3-2,TRBJ1-5,CASSQGDRGGQPQHF,TGTGCCAGCAGCCAAGGGGACCGAGGGGGTCAGCCCCAGCATTTT
NA,TRBD1,TRBV3-1/TRBV3-2,TRBJ1-1,CASSLTGGRTEAFF,TGTGCCAGCAGCCTGACAGGGGGGAGAACTGAAGCTTTCTTT
NA,NA,TRBV28,TRBJ2-2,CASSFWGDSGGELFF,TGTGCCAGCAGTTTCTGGGGGGACTCGGGCGGGGAGCTGTTTTTT
NA,NA,TRBV7-3,TRBJ1-1,CASSLHPGGTEAFF,TGTGCCAGCAGTCTCCATCCCGGTGGCACTGAAGCTTTCTTT
NA,NA,TRBV6-5,TRBJ1-1,CASNQGGYTEAFF,TGTGCCAGCAACCAGGGAGGGTACACTGAAGCTTTCTTT
NA,NA,TRBV19,TRBJ2-2,CASSNRDTYTGELFF,TGTGCCAGTAGTAACCGGGACACCTACACCGGGGAGCTGTTTTTT